Listed below are T cell receptor beta chains from one sample, sequenced in a study of blood T cell repertoires in COVID-19. Using immunoSEQ multiplex PCR, the repertoire was profiled, and TCRdb retains in-frame clones only, with some absent. The sample records about 100,000 clones, approximately 86% being singletons. The sequenced sample was PBMCs or T cells enriched from blood (not recorded which). The receptors shown here come from a woman aged 50 to 65 who had recovered from COVID-19. The CDR3 runs from the conserved cysteine through the conserved F or W. Fields, in order: clone size, V gene, J gene, D gene, CDR3 protein, CDR3 DNA. The D gene is left open where the match is weak. Size is omitted from some rows. Given values are once, few, many or a class for expanded clones.

size: .; V: TRBV30; J: TRBJ1-1; D: .; CDR3: CAWREGIWTEAFF; DNA: TGTGCCTGGAGGGAGGGAATTTGGACTGAAGCTTTCTTT
size: .; V: TRBV27; J: TRBJ2-3; D: TRBD2; CDR3: CASSPLFESGMLDTQYF; DNA: TGTGCCAGCAGTCCCCTATTTGAAAGCGGGATGTTAGATACGCAGTATTTT
size: .; V: TRBV11-3; J: TRBJ2-7; D: .; CDR3: CASSLDRGVIYEQYF; DNA: TGTGCCAGCAGCTTAGACAGGGGCGTGATCTACGAGCAGTACTTC
size: .; V: TRBV10-3; J: TRBJ2-6; D: .; CDR3: CAIRGGVFSGANVLTF; DNA: TGTGCCATCAGAGGGGGAGTCTTCTCTGGGGCCAACGTCCTGACTTTC
size: .; V: TRBV7-9; J: TRBJ1-1; D: .; CDR3: CASSLETGGVNTEAFF; DNA: TGTGCCAGCAGCTTGGAGACCGGGGGTGTGAACACTGAAGCTTTCTTT
size: once; V: TRBV2; J: TRBJ2-7; D: .; CDR3: CASSGNQGLAEQYF; DNA: TGTGCCAGCAGTGGGAACCAGGGTCTCGCCGAGCAGTACTTC
size: .; V: TRBV30; J: TRBJ2-1; D: .; CDR3: CAWSRGANNEQFF; DNA: TGTGCCTGGAGCCGCGGGGCCAACAATGAGCAGTTCTTC
size: .; V: TRBV4-1; J: TRBJ1-1; D: TRBD1; CDR3: CASSQVKGAGAFF; DNA: TGCGCCAGCAGCCAAGTGAAGGGGGCGGGAGCTTTCTTT
size: few; V: TRBV27; J: TRBJ2-7; D: TRBD2; CDR3: CASSLSPSGSYEQYF; DNA: TGTGCCAGCAGTTTATCGCCTAGCGGGAGCTACGAGCAGTACTTC
size: .; V: TRBV27; J: TRBJ1-1; D: .; CDR3: CASSIYMNTEAFF; DNA: TGTGCCAGCAGTATTTACATGAACACTGAAGCTTTCTTT
size: .; V: TRBV19; J: TRBJ2-7; D: .; CDR3: CASTGDRLSEDHEQYF; DNA: TGTGCCAGTACCGGGGATCGATTATCCGAGGACCACGAGCAGTACTTC
size: .; V: TRBV4-1; J: TRBJ1-2; D: .; CDR3: CASSPGANYGYTF; DNA: TGCGCCAGCAGTCCGGGAGCTAACTATGGCTACACCTTC
size: .; V: TRBV6-1; J: TRBJ2-1; D: .; CDR3: CASSEGGDEQFF; DNA: TGTGCCAGCAGTGAAGGGGGCGATGAGCAGTTCTTC
size: .; V: TRBV5-1; J: TRBJ2-1; D: TRBD2; CDR3: CASSLLVSGDSYNEQFF; DNA: TGCGCCAGCAGCTTATTGGTCAGCGGGGACTCCTACAATGAGCAGTTCTTC
size: .; V: TRBV29-1; J: TRBJ2-7; D: TRBD1; CDR3: CSVKDRAKDEQYF; DNA: TGCAGCGTGAAGGACAGGGCAAAGGACGAGCAGTACTTC
size: .; V: TRBV28; J: TRBJ2-3; D: TRBD2; CDR3: CASSPAGGTTDTQYF; DNA: TGTGCCAGCAGTCCGGCGGGAGGAACCACAGATACGCAGTATTTT
size: .; V: TRBV12-3/TRBV12-4; J: TRBJ2-1; D: TRBD2; CDR3: CASNLERGDGFF; DNA: TGTGCCAGCAACTTGGAGCGGGGGGACGGCTTCTTC
size: .; V: TRBV28; J: TRBJ1-5; D: TRBD1; CDR3: CASSPIQGLGSIDQPQHF; DNA: TGTGCCAGCAGTCCTATACAGGGGTTGGGTAGTATCGATCAGCCCCAGCATTTT
size: .; V: TRBV7-6; J: TRBJ1-5; D: .; CDR3: CASSLGGQPQHF; DNA: TGTGCCAGCAGCTTAGGAGGTCAGCCCCAGCATTTT
size: .; V: TRBV6-1; J: TRBJ1-5; D: TRBD1; CDR3: CASSSETGGNQPQHF; DNA: TGTGCCAGCAGTTCAGAGACAGGGGGTAATCAGCCCCAGCATTTT
size: .; V: TRBV28; J: TRBJ1-1; D: TRBD1; CDR3: CASSWGQGTNTEAFF; DNA: TGTGCCAGCAGTTGGGGACAGGGGACCAACACTGAAGCTTTCTTT
size: .; V: TRBV15; J: TRBJ2-7; D: .; CDR3: CATSRDLGQNREQYF; DNA: TGTGCCACCAGCAGAGATCTAGGACAGAACCGCGAGCAGTACTTC
size: .; V: TRBV5-8; J: TRBJ2-3; D: .; CDR3: CASSYTGDLTDTQYF; DNA: TGTGCCAGCAGTTATACGGGAGATTTGACAGATACGCAGTATTTT
size: few; V: TRBV2; J: TRBJ1-2; D: .; CDR3: CASSAGARHYGYTF; DNA: TGTGCCAGCAGTGCAGGGGCCCGGCACTATGGCTACACCTTC
size: .; V: TRBV7-6; J: TRBJ2-1; D: TRBD2; CDR3: CASSLDQREGREGYNEQFF; DNA: TGTGCCAGCAGCTTAGACCAGCGGGAGGGCCGAGAAGGGTACAATGAGCAGTTCTTC
size: .; V: TRBV6-5; J: TRBJ2-7; D: TRBD2; CDR3: CASSYSGREGHEQYF; DNA: TGTGCCAGCAGTTACTCGGGACGGGAGGGTCACGAGCAGTACTTC
size: .; V: TRBV30; J: TRBJ2-5; D: .; CDR3: CAWSVSVTQYF; DNA: TGTGCCTGGAGTGTGTCCGTGACCCAGTACTTC
size: .; V: TRBV2; J: TRBJ2-7; D: .; CDR3: CASSAAGQVYEQYF; DNA: TGTGCCAGCAGTGCGGCAGGGCAAGTTTACGAGCAGTACTTC
size: .; V: TRBV3-1/TRBV3-2; J: TRBJ2-3; D: .; CDR3: CASSQAVLSTDTQYF; DNA: TGTGCCAGCAGCCAAGCTGTTCTTAGCACAGATACGCAGTATTTT
size: .; V: TRBV9; J: TRBJ2-1; D: TRBD2; CDR3: CASSAYLAGASYNEQFF; DNA: TGTGCCAGCAGCGCTTACCTAGCGGGGGCGTCCTACAATGAGCAGTTCTTC
size: .; V: TRBV5-1; J: TRBJ2-2; D: TRBD2; CDR3: CASSLSRTSGTGELFF; DNA: TGCGCCAGCAGCTTGTCTCGGACTAGCGGAACCGGGGAGCTGTTTTTT
size: .; V: TRBV27; J: TRBJ1-4; D: .; CDR3: CASSSISISGITEKLFF; DNA: TGTGCCAGCAGTTCAATATCGATATCCGGGATTACCGAAAAACTGTTTTTT
size: once; V: TRBV9; J: TRBJ2-1; D: .; CDR3: CASSASDWSSYNEQFF; DNA: TGTGCCAGCAGCGCATCAGACTGGAGCTCCTACAATGAGCAGTTCTTC
size: .; V: TRBV19; J: TRBJ1-2; D: TRBD1; CDR3: CASNEQGAVYGYTF; DNA: TGTGCCAGTAACGAACAGGGGGCAGTGTATGGCTACACCTTC
size: .; V: TRBV11-2; J: TRBJ2-1; D: TRBD2; CDR3: CASSSLAGIGNEQFF; DNA: TGTGCCAGCAGTTCACTAGCGGGAATAGGCAATGAGCAGTTCTTC
size: .; V: TRBV27; J: TRBJ1-5; D: .; CDR3: CASSFGGPNQPQHF; DNA: TGTGCCAGCAGTTTCGGGGGGCCTAACCAGCCCCAGCATTTT
size: once; V: TRBV5-6; J: TRBJ2-7; D: .; CDR3: CASSYGTRYEQYF; DNA: TGTGCCAGCAGCTACGGGACACGGTACGAGCAGTACTTC
size: once; V: TRBV28; J: TRBJ1-2; D: TRBD1; CDR3: CASSLAPAGQGAYGYTF; DNA: TGTGCCAGCAGTTTAGCCCCAGCGGGACAGGGGGCGTATGGCTACACCTTC
size: .; V: TRBV30; J: TRBJ1-1; D: TRBD1; CDR3: CAWSHRGTEAFF; DNA: TGTGCCTGGAGCCACAGGGGCACTGAAGCTTTCTTT
size: .; V: TRBV2; J: TRBJ1-2; D: TRBD1; CDR3: CASTGQDYGYTF; DNA: TGTGCCAGCACCGGACAGGACTATGGCTACACCTTC
size: once; V: TRBV11-2; J: TRBJ2-7; D: .; CDR3: CASRRTIHEQYF; DNA: TGTGCCAGCAGGCGGACTATCCACGAGCAGTACTTC
size: .; V: TRBV3-1/TRBV3-2; J: TRBJ2-1; D: .; CDR3: CASSQPDEQFF; DNA: TGTGCCAGCAGCCAACCGGATGAGCAGTTCTTC
size: .; V: TRBV10-3; J: TRBJ2-7; D: TRBD2; CDR3: CAIKAGGPYEQYF; DNA: TGTGCCATCAAAGCGGGAGGGCCGTACGAGCAGTACTTC
size: .; V: TRBV5-1; J: TRBJ1-4; D: .; CDR3: CASSFYRFNEKLFF; DNA: TGCGCCAGCAGCTTCTACAGGTTTAATGAAAAACTGTTTTTT
size: .; V: TRBV6-5; J: TRBJ2-7; D: TRBD2; CDR3: CASKTGLAQPYEQYF; DNA: TGTGCCAGCAAGACCGGACTAGCGCAGCCCTACGAGCAGTACTTC
size: .; V: TRBV19; J: TRBJ1-3; D: .; CDR3: CASAPGSGNTIYF; DNA: TGTGCCAGCGCGCCGGGCTCTGGAAACACCATATATTTT
size: .; V: TRBV4-2; J: TRBJ2-7; D: TRBD2; CDR3: CASSQDLISTSGSYEQYF; DNA: TGTGCCAGCAGCCAAGATCTAATATCGACTAGCGGGAGCTACGAGCAGTACTTC
size: .; V: TRBV29-1; J: TRBJ2-7; D: .; CDR3: CSVEGFSGEQYF; DNA: TGCAGCGTTGAAGGGTTCTCCGGCGAGCAGTACTTC
size: .; V: TRBV2; J: TRBJ1-1; D: TRBD1; CDR3: CASRGQVDTEAFF; DNA: TGTGCCAGCAGGGGACAGGTGGACACTGAAGCTTTCTTT
size: .; V: TRBV3-1/TRBV3-2; J: TRBJ1-2; D: .; CDR3: CASSQSRLVGGYTF; DNA: TGTGCCAGCAGCCAATCTCGGCTAGTTGGCGGCTACACCTTC
size: .; V: TRBV6-5; J: TRBJ2-3; D: .; CDR3: CASRLASAGGYTQYF; DNA: TGTGCCAGCAGGTTAGCGTCGGCCGGAGGTTATACGCAGTATTTT
size: .; V: TRBV3-1/TRBV3-2; J: TRBJ2-7; D: TRBD1; CDR3: CASSEMGTGQYEQYF; DNA: TGTGCCAGCAGCGAAATGGGGACAGGGCAATACGAGCAGTACTTC
size: .; V: TRBV16; J: TRBJ1-2; D: .; CDR3: CASSQLYIGYTF; DNA: TGTGCCAGCAGCCAATTGTACATTGGCTACACCTTC
size: .; V: TRBV30; J: TRBJ2-4; D: .; CDR3: CAWSLGNGPKNIQYF; DNA: TGTGCCTGGAGCCTCGGGAACGGGCCCAAAAACATTCAGTACTTC
size: .; V: TRBV18; J: TRBJ2-4; D: TRBD2; CDR3: CASSPVLAVAKNIQYF; DNA: TGTGCCAGCTCACCAGTTCTAGCGGTAGCCAAAAACATTCAGTACTTC